This T cell receptor (beta chain) appears in the sequencing data of a study of CD8 T cells in Susac syndrome. This clonotype was seen a single time. The RNA input was about 0.5 to 1 ug, and it was reverse transcribed with random hexamers. In TCRdb, the immunoSEQ multiplex PCR reads were re-called with MiXCR into one record per CDR3 protein. Of 55,000 to 80,000 distinct CDR3 sequences listed, 93% are singletons. V was pared by 0 bases and J by 7 bases, with 13 bases between. CDR1 SGHDN and CDR2 FVKESK come from the germline V gene. This CDR3 is 14 amino acids long. This clonotype was obtained from a human donor with Susac syndrome. The sequenced sample was CD4+ T cells from PBMCs. The chain carries TRBV14 and TRBJ2-7; D possibly corresponds to TRBD1 (6 bases). The CDR3 spells CASSQDPARGEQYF. CDR3 in DNA: TGTGCCAGCAGCCAAGATCCGGCGAGGGGGGAGCAGTACTTC.